This TCR beta chain was sequenced in a study of T-cell reconstitution after alpha-beta-depleted transplantation in children. Trimming stripped 0 bases from V and 9 bases from J, with 11 bases between. Germline assignment: CDR1 MNHEY and CDR2 SVGAGI. The CDR3 extends over 13 amino acids. General study results and limits: Expanded graft clones, several hundred of them, were reportedly the source of alpha-beta T cells about two months after transplant. From newly produced T cells came most of the T-cell counts and diversity one year after transplant. TCRbeta diversity was high at day 60 in some patients (a result of surviving recipient T cells and thymic progenitors).

It was with unique molecular identifiers that the TCRbeta library was prepared. TCRdb used MiXCR to reprocess the PCR reads, holding one entry per CDR3 protein. This sample carries about 980,000 distinct CDR3 sequences, about 29% of them seen once, and the ten largest clones take around 30%. As regards this clonotype: What it binds is not known.

This chain links TRBV6-5 with TRBJ2-5; possibly TRBD1 or TRBD2 for D (6 bases each). The origin of this receptor is a boy under two years old who had a stem cell transplant for SCID, so the T cells may come from the graft donor. The sequencing here drew on PBMCs, mostly from graft donor cells, taken 360 days after TCRalphabeta/CD19-depleted stem cell transplant. DNA for the CDR3: TGTGCCAGCAGTTACTCGAGAAGGGGGGCCCAGTACTTC. Protein product: CASSYSRRGAQYF.